The clone carrying this T cell receptor (beta chain) occurred a few times. Time point: pre-sensitization, week 0. Stated treatment: therapeutic diphenylcyclopropenone sensitization with weekly scalp DPC. From germline, CDR1 is SGHDN and CDR2 FVKESK. The V and J ends lost 1 base and 10 bases, in that order; junction bases with no gene match: 6. This CDR3 comprises 14 residues. TCRdb re-called the RACE reads through MiXCR, storing one row per CDR3 protein. This table holds a few hundred thousand distinct CDR3 sequences, 5.5% found once. These data originate in a study of human T cells and chemical hapten exposure. Study-wide context: Among samples, TCR yields varied mainly because of small differences in pooled library volume.

The sequencing here drew on whole blood, taken in connection with sensitization to the hapten diphenylcyclopropenone (DPC). This receptor was obtained from a woman aged 18-29 years with alopecia areata. Some clones in this sample may be carry-over from other donors' samples. This chain joins TRBV14 and TRBJ1-1; 10 bases are a match to TRBD1. The CDR3 loop reads CASSQVWGQGPAFF. The CDR3 bases are TGTGCCAGCAGCCAAGTTTGGGGACAGGGGCCAGCTTTCTTT.